The 20 T cell receptor beta chains below come from one sample, sequenced in a study of cytomegalovirus exposure and HLA in healthy donors. PCR used 60 Vbeta primers and 13 Jbeta primers. Clones were read by immunoSEQ multiplex PCR, and TCRdb kept only the in-frame ones, dropping some. The table has around 85,000 clones, over 65% seen once. Input material: PBMCs. The receptors were gathered from a man aged 30 to 39 in good health and CMV-seropositive.

The J gene is TRBJ2-3, the V gene TRBV7-2; D perhaps matches TRBD2 (6 bases). The CDR3 runs 16 residues. With 5 bases removed from V and 1 base from J, the gap between germline ends came to 16 bases. Germline CDR1 is SGHTA and CDR2 is FQGNSA. The CDR3 sequence is CASSPHSVAGTDTQYF. DNA of the CDR3: TGTGCCAGCAGCCCCCATTCGGTAGCGGGCACAGATACGCAGTATTTT.

This clone occurred a few times. V gene TRBV5-8 combines with J gene TRBJ1-2; 7 bases line up with TRBD1. Germline V gene sequence: CDR1 SGHTS, CDR2 YDEGEE. This CDR3 comprises 14 residues. V lost 4 bases, J lost 3 bases, and 6 bases stayed unmatched. The CDR3 spells CASSKTGEDYGYTF. The CDR3 DNA reads TGTGCCAGCAGCAAAACAGGGGAGGACTATGGCTACACCTTC. The entire variable domain, with the rest obtained from reference TRBV5-8 and TRBJ1-2, is as follows: EAGVTQSPTHLIKTRGQQATLRCSPISGHTSVYWYQQALGLGLQFLLWYDEGEERNRGNFPPRFSGRQFPNYSSELNVNALELEDSALYLCASSKTGEDYGYTFGSGTRLTVV.

The chain joins TRBV7-9 to TRBJ2-5; 7 bases match TRBD1. V lost 5 bases, J lost 2 bases, and 8 bases stayed unmatched. This CDR3 region has 15 residues. The germline V gene encodes CDR1 SEHNR and CDR2 FQNEAQ (reference sequence). The CDR3 loop is CASSLMRQGQETQYF. The CDR3 region has the DNA TGTGCCAGCAGCCTTATGAGACAGGGACAAGAGACCCAGTACTTC.

The chain employs TRBV7-9 and TRBJ1-4; no clear D. V lost 1 base, J lost 3 bases, and 6 bases lay in between. The CDR3 loop spans 14 amino acids. Germline CDR1 reads SEHNR; CDR2 reads FQNEAQ (reference sequence). CDR3 nucleotides: TGTGCCAGCAGCTTAGGAGCGGCTAATGAAAAACTGTTTTTT. Its protein product is CASSLGAANEKLFF.

This chain connects TRBV19 to TRBJ1-5, with 9 bases matching TRBD1. The CDR3 contains 16 residues. V was pared by 3 bases and J by 5 bases, with 8 bases of the junction left unmatched. Per germline, CDR1 LNHDA and CDR2 SQIVND (reference sequence). The CDR3 sequence is CASSISSGTGHQPQHF. The CDR3 nucleotides read TGTGCCAGTAGTATCTCCTCCGGGACAGGGCATCAGCCCCAGCATTTT.

The rearrangement uses TRBV5-1 and TRBJ1-1; D might be TRBD1 (5 bases). The CDR3 contains 13 residues. Germline V gene sequence: CDR1 SGHRS, CDR2 YFSETQ. V was cut by 5 bases and J by 1 base, with 9 bases left in between. The CDR3, as DNA: TGCGCCAGCAGACCCCAGGGGAACACTGAAGCTTTCTTT. Translation: CASRPQGNTEAFF.

J is TRBJ2-3 and V is TRBV6-5; TRBD2 aligns across 8 bases. V trimming: 8 bases; J trimming: 3 bases; junction bases outside the gene matches: 7. The CDR3 contains 14 residues. Germline values: CDR1 MNHEY, CDR2 SVGAGI. The CDR3 is CASRLSGNTDTQYF. The CDR3 nucleotides are TGTGCCAGCCGCCTTAGCGGGAATACAGATACGCAGTATTTT.

This chain joins TRBV19 and TRBJ2-3, with 7 bases matching TRBD1. Germline lookup yields CDR1 LNHDA and CDR2 SQIVND (reference sequence). The CDR3 has 15 residues. V lost 3 bases to trimming and J lost 2 bases; unmatched junction nucleotides: 5. CDR3 loop: CASSIGQAYTDTQYF. DNA of the CDR3: TGTGCCAGTAGTATCGGACAGGCTTACACAGATACGCAGTATTTT.

This rearrangement joins TRBV5-1 to TRBJ1-2, with 11 bases lining up with TRBD1. CDR1 is SGHRS and CDR2 is YFSETQ in the germline V gene. This CDR3 region has 15 residues. V dropped 4 bases and J dropped 7; count of bases not matched to a gene: 9. The chain's CDR3 is CASSKGQGEGGGYTF. CDR3 coding DNA: TGCGCCAGCAGCAAGGGACAGGGGGAAGGTGGTGGCTACACCTTC. The complete variable domain, with remaining parts taken from reference TRBV5-1 and TRBJ1-2, reads KAGVTQTPRYLIKTRGQQVTLSCSPISGHRSVSWYQQTPGQGLQFLFEYFSETQRNKGNFPGRFSGRQFSNSRSEMNVSTLELGDSALYLCASSKGQGEGGGYTFGSGTRLTVV.

Regarding this clone: Mismatch with germline at one junction end may stem from a read error. At the DNA level, this CDR3 is encoded by other sequences in the same sample as well. J is TRBJ1-1 and V is TRBV6-5, with TRBD1 identical over 10 bases. Germline CDR1 MNHEY, CDR2 SVGAGI. This CDR3 has 15 amino acids. Written as DNA, the CDR3 is TGTGCCAGCAGTTACCCGGGACAGGGGAACACTGAGGCTTTCTTT. It yields the protein CASSYPGQGNTEAFF.

This clone was found a few times. The gene calls are TRBV19 and TRBJ2-1; D not resolved. V was cut by 1 base and J by 6 bases, with 7 bases left in between. This CDR3 is built from 13 residues. Germline CDR1 reads LNHDA; CDR2 reads SQIVND (reference sequence). CDR3 DNA: TGTGCCAGTAGTATAGGCAGTTCCAATGAGCAGTTCTTC. It specifies CASSIGSSNEQFF.

V gene TRBV7-9 combines with J gene TRBJ2-2; D call uncertain. CDR1 SEHNR and CDR2 FQNEAQ come from the germline V gene (reference sequence). V was cut by 5 bases and J by 2 bases, with 12 bases left in between. The CDR3 covers 15 residues. The CDR3 protein is CASSRREENTGELFF. CDR3 nucleotides: TGTGCCAGCAGCAGGAGAGAGGAAAACACCGGGGAGCTGTTTTTT.

In its sample, this clone was seen a few times. V is TRBV11-2 and J is TRBJ2-7; D is ambiguous. Per germline, CDR1 SGHAT and CDR2 FQNNGV. Trimming took off 0 bases at V and 3 bases at J, with 3 bases between the two ends. The CDR3 runs 12 residues. The CDR3 loop is CASSLDLYEQYF. The CDR3, as DNA: TGTGCCAGCAGCTTAGACCTCTACGAGCAGTACTTC.

This chain links TRBV2 with TRBJ1-1; D is ambiguous. V dropped 3 bases and J dropped 2 bases, with 10 bases sitting between them. The germline CDR1 and CDR2 sequences are SNHLY and FYNNEI. The CDR3 spans 14 residues. CDR3 amino acids: CASSDTPLNTEAFF. The CDR3 coding sequence is TGTGCCAGCAGTGATACACCTTTAAACACTGAAGCTTTCTTT.

CDR3 sequence (DNA): TGTGCCAGCAGTCCAGGGGTCCAAGAGACCCAGTACTTC. Translated, it gives CASSPGVQETQYF. This chain links TRBV11-3 with TRBJ2-5; D might be TRBD1 (6 bases). The V and J ends lost 6 bases and 1 base respectively, with 9 bases between them. The CDR3 length is 13 residues. Looked up from germline, CDR1 is SGHNT and CDR2 is YENEEA.

This chain connects TRBV5-4 to TRBJ1-2; TRBD1 matches at 8 bases. V dropped 5 bases and J dropped 4; count of bases not matched to a gene: 7. This CDR3 contains 14 residues. The germline V gene encodes CDR1 SGHNT and CDR2 YYREEE (reference sequence). DNA of the CDR3: TGTGCCAGCAGGGGGCAGGGGGCTTTCTATGGCTACACCTTC. Protein: CASRGQGAFYGYTF.

J is TRBJ2-3 and V is TRBV27; D is undetermined. Trimming shortened V by 1 base and J by 6 bases, and 8 bases separated the two germline ends. This CDR3 is built from 13 residues. Germline CDR1 reads MNHEY; CDR2 reads SMNVEV (reference sequence). CDR3 bases: TGTGCCAGCAGTTTATTCACCGGGGATACGCAGTATTTT. Protein: CASSLFTGDTQYF.

In the case of this clone: At one end the junction does not follow the germline gene, possibly because of a read error. The chain uses TRBV29-1 and TRBJ1-2; D is ambiguous. The CDR3 is 16 amino acids. The V gene's germline CDR1 is SQVTM and CDR2 ANQGSEA. The CDR3 DNA reads as TGCAGCGTTGATTCGGGCTTCGGACTCCCGGTTGGCGGCTACCCCTTC. Residues: CSVDSGFGLPVGGYPF.

Here the CDR3 reads CASSRRGDGTGELFF. The CDR3 nucleotides read TGTGCCAGCAGTCGACGGGGGGATGGCACCGGGGAGCTGTTTTTT. V gene TRBV6-4 combines with J gene TRBJ2-2; TRBD2 matches 7 bases. Unmatched junction bases numbered 7, after V lost 5 bases and J lost 4 bases. The CDR3 sequence is 15 residues long. Germline assignment: CDR1 MRHNA and CDR2 SNTAGT.

The J gene is TRBJ1-4, the V gene TRBV30, with D unclear. V lost 3 bases and J lost 8, with 10 bases in between. This CDR3 has 12 amino acids. Germline V CDR1 and CDR2: GTSNPN, SVGIG (reference sequence). The CDR3 here is CAWSLRREKLFF. CDR3 sequence (DNA): TGTGCCTGGAGCCTCAGGCGCGAAAAACTGTTTTTT.